Listed below are T cell receptor beta chains from one sample, sequenced in a study of Graves' ophthalmopathy and Graves' hyperthyroidism. TCRdb called the multiplex PCR reads again in MiXCR, with one record for every CDR3 protein. This table has 900,000 to 1,200,000 distinct CDR3 sequences, 36% appearing once. The sample comprised peripheral blood or thyroid tissue (not recorded which). These receptors were collected from an adult man with Graves' hyperthyroidism. CDR3s include the opening cysteine and the closing phenylalanine or tryptophan. The D gene is left open where the match is weak. Size is stated for part of the rows, as once, few or many counts, or as a class when the clone is expanded.

j_gene: TRBJ2-7
d_gene: TRBD1
v_gene: TRBV5-1
abundance: many
CDR3nt: TGCGCCAGCAGCTTGGTAGGGACAGGGGACGAGCAGTACTTC
CDR3aa: CASSLVGTGDEQYF

j_gene: TRBJ1-5
d_gene: TRBD1
v_gene: TRBV19
abundance: -
CDR3nt: TGTGCTAGACCCAATACCGGGACAGGAGACAATCAGCCCCAGCATTTT
CDR3aa: CARPNTGTGDNQPQHF

j_gene: TRBJ2-6
d_gene: TRBD1
v_gene: TRBV29-1
abundance: -
CDR3nt: TGCAGCGCGCAGACAGGGACTGGGGCCAACGTCCTGACTTTC
CDR3aa: CSAQTGTGANVLTF

j_gene: TRBJ1-1
d_gene: -
v_gene: TRBV29-1
abundance: -
CDR3nt: TGCAGCGTTGAGTGCGTCGGGTACACTGAAGCTTTCTTT
CDR3aa: CSVECVGYTEAFF

j_gene: TRBJ1-3
d_gene: TRBD1
v_gene: TRBV20-1
abundance: -
CDR3nt: TGCAGTGCTAGAGCGCTAGGGACAGCTTCTGGAAGCACCATATATTTT
CDR3aa: CSARALGTASGSTIYF

j_gene: TRBJ2-7
d_gene: -
v_gene: TRBV4-3
abundance: many
CDR3nt: TGCGCCAGCAGCCAAGTTAAGGGGGACGAGCAGTACTTC
CDR3aa: CASSQVKGDEQYF

j_gene: TRBJ2-7
d_gene: TRBD2
v_gene: TRBV9
abundance: -
CDR3nt: TGTGCCAGCAGCGTAGATCGACTAGCGGCCTACGAGCAGTACTTC
CDR3aa: CASSVDRLAAYEQYF

j_gene: TRBJ2-7
d_gene: TRBD2
v_gene: TRBV7-9
abundance: many
CDR3nt: TGTGCCAGCAGCTCCTCTAGCGGTAGCTCCTACGAGCAGTACTTC
CDR3aa: CASSSSSGSSYEQYF

j_gene: TRBJ1-2
d_gene: -
v_gene: TRBV4-1
abundance: many
CDR3nt: TGCGCCAGCAGCCAAGCCGACTACTATGGCTACACCTTC
CDR3aa: CASSQADYYGYTF

j_gene: TRBJ1-1
d_gene: -
v_gene: TRBV7-2
abundance: many
CDR3nt: TGTGCCAGCAGCTTAGCTGAGGATACCACTGAAGCTTTCTTT
CDR3aa: CASSLAEDTTEAFF

j_gene: TRBJ2-6
d_gene: TRBD1
v_gene: TRBV7-2
abundance: -
CDR3nt: TGTGCCAGCAGCTCCCCCGGACAGGGCTCTGGGGCCAACGTCCTGACTTTC
CDR3aa: CASSSPGQGSGANVLTF